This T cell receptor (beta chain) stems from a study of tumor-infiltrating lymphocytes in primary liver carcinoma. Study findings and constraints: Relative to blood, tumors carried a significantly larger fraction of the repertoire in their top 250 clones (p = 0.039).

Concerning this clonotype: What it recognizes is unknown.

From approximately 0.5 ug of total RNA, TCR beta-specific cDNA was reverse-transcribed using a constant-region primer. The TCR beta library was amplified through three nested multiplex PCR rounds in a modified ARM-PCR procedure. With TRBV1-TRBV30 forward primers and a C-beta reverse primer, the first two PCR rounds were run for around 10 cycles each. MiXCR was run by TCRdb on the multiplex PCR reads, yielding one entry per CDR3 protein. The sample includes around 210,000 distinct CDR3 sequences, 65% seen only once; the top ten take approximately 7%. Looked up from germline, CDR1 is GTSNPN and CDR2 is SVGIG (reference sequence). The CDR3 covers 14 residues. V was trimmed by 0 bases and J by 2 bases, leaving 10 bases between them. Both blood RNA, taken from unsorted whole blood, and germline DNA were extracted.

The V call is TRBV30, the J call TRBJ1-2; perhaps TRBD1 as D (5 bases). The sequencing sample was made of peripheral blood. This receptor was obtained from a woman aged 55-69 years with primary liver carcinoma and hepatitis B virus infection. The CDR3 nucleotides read TGTGCCTGGAGTGTACGTAACAGGAACTATGGCTACACCTTC. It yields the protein CAWSVRNRNYGYTF.